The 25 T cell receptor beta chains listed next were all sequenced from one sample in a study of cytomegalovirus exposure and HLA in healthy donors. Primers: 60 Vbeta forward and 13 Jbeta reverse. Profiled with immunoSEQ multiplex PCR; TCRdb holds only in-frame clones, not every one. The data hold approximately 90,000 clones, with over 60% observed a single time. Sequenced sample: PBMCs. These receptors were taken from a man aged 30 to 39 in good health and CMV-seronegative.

The CDR3 DNA sequence: TGTGCCAGCAGCTCCCGGGGGTTAGGAGCAGATACGCAGTATTTT. Amino acids: CASSSRGLGADTQYF. The chain recombines TRBV7-9 with TRBJ2-3; TRBD2 might be the D (6 bases). V gave up 4 bases and J gave up 4 bases, with 15 bases separating them. CDR1 and CDR2 from the germline V gene are SEHNR and FQNEAQ (reference sequence). CDR3 length equals 15 residues.

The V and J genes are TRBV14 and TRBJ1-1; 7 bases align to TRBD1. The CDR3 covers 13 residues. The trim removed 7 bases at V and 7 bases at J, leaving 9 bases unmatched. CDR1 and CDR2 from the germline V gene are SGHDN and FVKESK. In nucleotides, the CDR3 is TGTGCCAGCATCCCCACAGGGGCTAGTGAAGCTTTCTTT. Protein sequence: CASIPTGASEAFF.

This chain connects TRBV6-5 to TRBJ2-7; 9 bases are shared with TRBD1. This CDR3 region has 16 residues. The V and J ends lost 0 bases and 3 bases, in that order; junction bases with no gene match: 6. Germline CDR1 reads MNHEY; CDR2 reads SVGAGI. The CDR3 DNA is TGTGCCAGCAGTTACTCGACAGGGGGTTTGGGCTACGAGCAGTACTTC. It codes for CASSYSTGGLGYEQYF.

The CDR3 DNA reads TGTGCCAGCAGTGAGGGGCCCGCTAACTATGGCTACACCTTC. Translated: CASSEGPANYGYTF. This rearrangement joins TRBV6-1 to TRBJ1-2; TRBD1 is a possible D gene (5 bases). In germline, CDR1 is MNHNS, CDR2 SASEGT. Trimming removed 3 bases from V and 0 bases from J, with 8 bases in between. The CDR3 is made up of 14 amino acids.

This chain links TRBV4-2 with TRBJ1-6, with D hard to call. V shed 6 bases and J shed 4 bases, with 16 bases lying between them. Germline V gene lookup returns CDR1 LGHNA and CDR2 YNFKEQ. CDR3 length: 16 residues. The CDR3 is CASRPKDGDYNSPLHF. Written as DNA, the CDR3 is TGTGCCAGCAGACCCAAAGACGGGGATTATAATTCACCCCTCCACTTT.

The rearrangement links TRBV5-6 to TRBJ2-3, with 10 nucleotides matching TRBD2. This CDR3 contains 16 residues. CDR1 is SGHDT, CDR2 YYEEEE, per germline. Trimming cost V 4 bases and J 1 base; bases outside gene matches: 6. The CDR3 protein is CASSLLGTSGTDTQYF. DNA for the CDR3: TGTGCCAGCAGCCTGCTTGGGACTAGCGGCACAGATACGCAGTATTTT.

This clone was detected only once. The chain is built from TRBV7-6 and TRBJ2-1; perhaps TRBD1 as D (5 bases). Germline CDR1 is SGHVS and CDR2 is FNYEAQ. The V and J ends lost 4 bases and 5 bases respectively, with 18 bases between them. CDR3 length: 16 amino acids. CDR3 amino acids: CASSSAQGRGDNEQFF. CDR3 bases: TGTGCCAGCAGCTCAGCTCAGGGTCGTGGCGACAATGAGCAGTTCTTC.

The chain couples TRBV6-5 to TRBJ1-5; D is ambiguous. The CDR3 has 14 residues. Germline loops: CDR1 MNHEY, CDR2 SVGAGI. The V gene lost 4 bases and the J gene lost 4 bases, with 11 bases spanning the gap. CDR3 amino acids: CASSSPGRNQPQHF. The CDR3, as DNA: TGTGCCAGCAGTTCCCCGGGAAGAAATCAGCCCCAGCATTTT.

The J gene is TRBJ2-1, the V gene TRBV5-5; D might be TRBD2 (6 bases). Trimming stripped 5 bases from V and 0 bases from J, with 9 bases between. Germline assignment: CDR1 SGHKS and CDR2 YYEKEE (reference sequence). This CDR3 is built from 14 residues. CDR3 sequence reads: CASSSGNSYNEQFF. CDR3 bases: TGTGCCAGCAGTAGCGGAAACTCCTACAATGAGCAGTTCTTC.

The CDR3 sequence: CASSYSQSTDTQYF. The DNA of the CDR3 is TGTGCCAGCAGTTACTCGCAGAGCACAGATACGCAGTATTTT. The J gene is TRBJ2-3, the V gene TRBV6-6; D gene unclear. Trimming took 0 bases from V and 0 from J, leaving 4 bases between them. The CDR3 totals 14 residues. Germline assignment: CDR1 MNHNY and CDR2 SVGAGI (reference sequence).

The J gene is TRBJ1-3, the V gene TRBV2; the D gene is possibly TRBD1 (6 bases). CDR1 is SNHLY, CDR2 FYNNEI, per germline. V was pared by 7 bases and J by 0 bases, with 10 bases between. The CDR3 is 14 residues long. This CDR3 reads CASITGSSGNTIYF. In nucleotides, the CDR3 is TGTGCCAGCATTACAGGGTCCTCTGGAAACACCATATATTTT.

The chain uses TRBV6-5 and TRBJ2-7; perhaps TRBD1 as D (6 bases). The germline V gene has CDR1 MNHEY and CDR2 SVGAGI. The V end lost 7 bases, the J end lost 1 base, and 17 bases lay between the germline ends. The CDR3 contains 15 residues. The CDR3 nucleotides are TGTGCCAGCAAAAAGGGTACAGGGCCATCCTACGAGCAGTACTTC. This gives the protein CASKKGTGPSYEQYF.

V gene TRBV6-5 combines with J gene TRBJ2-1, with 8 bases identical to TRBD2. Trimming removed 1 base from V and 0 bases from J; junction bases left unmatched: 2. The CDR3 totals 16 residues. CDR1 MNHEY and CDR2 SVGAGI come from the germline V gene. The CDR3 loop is CASSYLSGSSYNEQFF. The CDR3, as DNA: TGTGCCAGCAGTTACTTAAGCGGGAGCTCCTACAATGAGCAGTTCTTC.

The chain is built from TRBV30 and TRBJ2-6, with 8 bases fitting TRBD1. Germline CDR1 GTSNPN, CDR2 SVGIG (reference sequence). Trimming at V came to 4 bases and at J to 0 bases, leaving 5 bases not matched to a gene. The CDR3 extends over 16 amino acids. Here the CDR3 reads CAWTRDRNSGANVLTF. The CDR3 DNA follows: TGTGCCTGGACCCGGGACAGGAACTCTGGGGCCAACGTCCTGACTTTC.

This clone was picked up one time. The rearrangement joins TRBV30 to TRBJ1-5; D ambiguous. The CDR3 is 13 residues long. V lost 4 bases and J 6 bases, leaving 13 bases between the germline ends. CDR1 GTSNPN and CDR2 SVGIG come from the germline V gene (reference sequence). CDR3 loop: CAWIHSLRQPQHF. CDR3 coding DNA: TGTGCCTGGATCCATAGTTTACGTCAGCCCCAGCATTTT.

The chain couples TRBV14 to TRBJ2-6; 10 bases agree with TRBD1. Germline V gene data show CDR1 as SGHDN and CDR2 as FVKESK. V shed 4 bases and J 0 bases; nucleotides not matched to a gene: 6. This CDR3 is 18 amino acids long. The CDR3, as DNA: TGTGCCAGCAGCCGTCGGGACAGGGGCCCCTCTGGGGCCAACGTCCTGACTTTC. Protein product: CASSRRDRGPSGANVLTF.

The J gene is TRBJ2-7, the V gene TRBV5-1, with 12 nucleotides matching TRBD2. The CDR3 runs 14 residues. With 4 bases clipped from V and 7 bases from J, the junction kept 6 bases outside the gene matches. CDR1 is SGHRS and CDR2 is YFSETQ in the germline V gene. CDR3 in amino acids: CASSVGLAGGEQYF. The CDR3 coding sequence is TGCGCCAGCAGCGTGGGACTAGCGGGTGGGGAGCAGTACTTC.

The CDR3 region is CAWSVLDTEQYF. The CDR3 coding sequence is TGTGCCTGGAGTGTACTGGACACCGAGCAGTACTTC. V and J are TRBV30 and TRBJ2-7; TRBD1 is a possible D gene (5 bases). The germline V gene has CDR1 GTSNPN and CDR2 SVGIG (reference sequence). Trimming took off 0 bases at V and 6 bases at J, with 9 bases between the two ends. The CDR3 has 12 amino acids.

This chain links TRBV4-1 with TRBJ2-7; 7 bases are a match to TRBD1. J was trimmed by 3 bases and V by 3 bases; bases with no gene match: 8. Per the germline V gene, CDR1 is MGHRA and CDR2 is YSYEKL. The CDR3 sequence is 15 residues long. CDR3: CASSHGTVNRYEQYF. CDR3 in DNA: TGCGCCAGCAGCCACGGGACAGTTAATCGCTACGAGCAGTACTTC.

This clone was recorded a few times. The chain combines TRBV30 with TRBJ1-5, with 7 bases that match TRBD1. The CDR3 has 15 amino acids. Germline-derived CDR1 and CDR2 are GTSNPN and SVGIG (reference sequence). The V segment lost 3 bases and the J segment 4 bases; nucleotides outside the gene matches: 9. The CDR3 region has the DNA TGTGCCTGGAGCGTACAGACAGGGACTAATCAGCCCCAGCATTTT. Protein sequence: CAWSVQTGTNQPQHF.

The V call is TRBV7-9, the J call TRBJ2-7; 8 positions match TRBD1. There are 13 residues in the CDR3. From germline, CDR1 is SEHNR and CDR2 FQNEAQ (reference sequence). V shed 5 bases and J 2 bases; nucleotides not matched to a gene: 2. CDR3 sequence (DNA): TGTGCCAGCAGCGGGACAGGAACCTACGAGCAGTACTTC. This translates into CASSGTGTYEQYF.

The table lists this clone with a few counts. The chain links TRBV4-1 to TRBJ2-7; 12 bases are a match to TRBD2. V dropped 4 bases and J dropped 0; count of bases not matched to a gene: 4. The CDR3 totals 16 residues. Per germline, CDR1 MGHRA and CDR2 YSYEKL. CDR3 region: CASSPGLAGSSYEQYF. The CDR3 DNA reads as TGCGCCAGCAGCCCGGGACTAGCGGGTAGCTCCTACGAGCAGTACTTC.

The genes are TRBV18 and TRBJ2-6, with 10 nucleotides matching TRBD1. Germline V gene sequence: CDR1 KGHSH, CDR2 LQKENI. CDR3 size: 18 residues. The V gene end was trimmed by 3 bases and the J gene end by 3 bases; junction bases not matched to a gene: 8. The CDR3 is CASSPRDRGGIGANVLTF. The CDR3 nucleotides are TGTGCCAGCTCACCTCGGGACAGGGGCGGCATTGGGGCCAACGTCCTGACTTTC. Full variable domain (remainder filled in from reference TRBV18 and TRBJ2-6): NAGVMQNPRHLVRRRGQEARLRCSPMKGHSHVYWYRQLPEEGLKFMVYLQKENIIDESGMPKERFSAEFPKEGPSILRIQQVVRGDSAAYFCASSPRDRGGIGANVLTFGAGSRLTVL.

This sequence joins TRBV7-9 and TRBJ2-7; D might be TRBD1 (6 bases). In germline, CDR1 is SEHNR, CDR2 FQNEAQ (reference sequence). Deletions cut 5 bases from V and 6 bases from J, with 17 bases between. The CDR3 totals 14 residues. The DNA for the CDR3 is TGTGCCAGCAGCCTGCCCCCACAGGGTCTCGAGCAGTACTTC. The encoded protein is CASSLPPQGLEQYF.

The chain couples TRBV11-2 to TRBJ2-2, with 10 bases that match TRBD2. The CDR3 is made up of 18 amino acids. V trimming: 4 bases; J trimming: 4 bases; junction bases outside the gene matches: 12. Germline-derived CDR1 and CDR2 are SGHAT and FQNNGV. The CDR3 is CASSSLVLLAGTTGELFF. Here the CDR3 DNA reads TGTGCCAGCAGCTCTTTAGTTTTACTAGCGGGAACCACCGGGGAGCTGTTTTTT.